The rows below give T cell receptor beta chains drawn from one sample of a study of T cells after yellow fever vaccination. MiXCR, run by TCRdb on the 5' RACE reads, gives a single entry per CDR3 protein. In the table there are 200,000 to 300,000 distinct CDR3 sequences, 6.9% of which are singletons. Sequenced here: CD4+ T cells sorted from PBMCs, sampled 15 days after the yellow fever booster vaccination. These receptors all come from a man aged 30-40 years who received the YFV17D yellow fever vaccine. Each CDR3 is given without its conserved first and last residue.

CDR3 protein: ASSLGGLAGVDIQY
V gene: TRBV5-1
J gene: TRBJ2-4

CDR3 protein: SVERGPGDGYT
V gene: TRBV29-1
J gene: TRBJ1-2

CDR3 protein: ATSRGLAEETQY
V gene: TRBV15
J gene: TRBJ2-5

CDR3 protein: ASSHRGPTDTQY
V gene: TRBV4-3
J gene: TRBJ2-3

CDR3 protein: ASTVGNNGPQH
V gene: TRBV5-8
J gene: TRBJ1-5

CDR3 protein: ASSLRQEQY
V gene: TRBV28
J gene: TRBJ2-7

CDR3 protein: ATLGSLNTGELF
V gene: TRBV28
J gene: TRBJ2-2

CDR3 protein: SARGTSGYNEQF
V gene: TRBV20-1
J gene: TRBJ2-1

CDR3 protein: ASSLIGPQPQH
V gene: TRBV7-9
J gene: TRBJ1-5

CDR3 protein: ASSQGSGRGGELF
V gene: TRBV4-3
J gene: TRBJ2-2

CDR3 protein: SATGGRYEQY
V gene: TRBV20-1
J gene: TRBJ2-7

CDR3 protein: ATSDTPGLSLDNEQF
V gene: TRBV24-1
J gene: TRBJ2-1

CDR3 protein: ASSPEQSYEQY
V gene: TRBV18
J gene: TRBJ2-7

CDR3 protein: SARAPGQAKNIQY
V gene: TRBV20-1
J gene: TRBJ2-4

CDR3 protein: ASSLDRTRGEQY
V gene: TRBV5-1
J gene: TRBJ2-7

CDR3 protein: ASSLESTGAYGYT
V gene: TRBV7-9
J gene: TRBJ1-2

CDR3 protein: ASSLASLAGVYEQY
V gene: TRBV5-1
J gene: TRBJ2-7

CDR3 protein: AISEGASFGTEAF
V gene: TRBV10-3
J gene: TRBJ1-1

CDR3 protein: ASSLRREWTDTQY
V gene: TRBV27
J gene: TRBJ2-3

CDR3 protein: ASSRNTGDGYT
V gene: TRBV5-5
J gene: TRBJ1-2

CDR3 protein: ASSWDYSYNEQF
V gene: TRBV6-2/TRBV6-3
J gene: TRBJ2-1

CDR3 protein: ASSLAWDRGNGNTIY
V gene: TRBV7-2
J gene: TRBJ1-3

CDR3 protein: ASRRTSGRSYEQF
V gene: TRBV12-3/TRBV12-4
J gene: TRBJ2-1

CDR3 protein: ASSWRQGLKSYEQY
V gene: TRBV5-5
J gene: TRBJ2-7

CDR3 protein: AWSVPSSGRYTGELF
V gene: TRBV30
J gene: TRBJ2-2

CDR3 protein: SASRRGNEQF
V gene: TRBV20-1
J gene: TRBJ2-1

CDR3 protein: ASSSLGADRRVEF
V gene: TRBV7-2
J gene: TRBJ2-1

CDR3 protein: ATSPTREAGLF
V gene: TRBV15
J gene: TRBJ1-4

CDR3 protein: SATRAYEQY
V gene: TRBV20-1
J gene: TRBJ2-7

CDR3 protein: SARLGQGSAGGQF
V gene: TRBV20-1
J gene: TRBJ2-1

CDR3 protein: SVRIVSTEAF
V gene: TRBV29-1
J gene: TRBJ1-1

CDR3 protein: ASSPIQGVRDTEAF
V gene: TRBV18
J gene: TRBJ1-1

CDR3 protein: ASSLGGTGNTIY
V gene: TRBV7-2
J gene: TRBJ1-3

CDR3 protein: ASSFQGLSEAYEQY
V gene: TRBV7-2
J gene: TRBJ2-7

CDR3 protein: ASSYQETQY
V gene: TRBV5-5
J gene: TRBJ2-5

CDR3 protein: ASSLASGAGQETQY
V gene: TRBV7-2
J gene: TRBJ2-5

CDR3 protein: ASSRERNQPQH
V gene: TRBV12-3/TRBV12-4
J gene: TRBJ1-5

CDR3 protein: ASSQDRALYNEQF
V gene: TRBV12-3/TRBV12-4
J gene: TRBJ2-1

CDR3 protein: ASSFYREETQY
V gene: TRBV7-2
J gene: TRBJ2-5

CDR3 protein: ASSTGQASTGELF
V gene: TRBV6-1
J gene: TRBJ2-2

CDR3 protein: SVGGAGELF
V gene: TRBV29-1
J gene: TRBJ2-2

CDR3 protein: AISQSSTDTQY
V gene: TRBV10-3
J gene: TRBJ2-3

CDR3 protein: ASSQIAADTQY
V gene: TRBV3-1
J gene: TRBJ2-3